This T cell receptor beta chain was recovered during a study of CD8 T cells in Susac syndrome. The sequenced target, TCR beta, came from blood CD8+ and CD4+ T cells. V dropped 6 bases and J dropped 7; count of bases not matched to a gene: 8. The CDR3 runs 13 residues. Germline V gene sequence: CDR1 SQVTM, CDR2 ANQGSEA. Reverse transcription used about 0.45 to 1 ug RNA and random hexamers. By means of immunoSEQ multiplex PCR, TCR beta CDR3 spanning 54 Vbeta and 13 Jbeta underwent amplification. TCRdb ran MiXCR on the immunoSEQ multiplex PCR reads and lists one entry per CDR3 protein. The sample lists approximately 130,000 distinct CDR3 sequences; 94% were seen once.

The V call is TRBV29-1, the J call TRBJ1-5; the match to TRBD1 covers 8 bases. The source material was CD4+ T cells from PBMCs. This clonotype was sampled from a human donor in good health. In nucleotides, the CDR3 is TGCAGCGTGCAACAGGGGGTAGGACAGCCCCAGCATTTT. It translates to CSVQQGVGQPQHF.